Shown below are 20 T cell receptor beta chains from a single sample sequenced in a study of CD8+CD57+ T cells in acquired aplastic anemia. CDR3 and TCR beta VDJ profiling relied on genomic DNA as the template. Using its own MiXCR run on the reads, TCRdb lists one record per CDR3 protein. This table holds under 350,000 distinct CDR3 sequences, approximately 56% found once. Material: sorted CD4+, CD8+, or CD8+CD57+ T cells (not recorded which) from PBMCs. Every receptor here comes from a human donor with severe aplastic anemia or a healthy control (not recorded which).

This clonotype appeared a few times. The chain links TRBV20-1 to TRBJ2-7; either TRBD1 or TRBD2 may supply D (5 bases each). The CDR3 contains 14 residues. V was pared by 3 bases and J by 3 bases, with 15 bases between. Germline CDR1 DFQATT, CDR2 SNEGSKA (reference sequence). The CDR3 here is CSARGLEGIYEQYF. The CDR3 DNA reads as TGCAGTGCTAGGGGGCTAGAGGGGATCTACGAGCAGTACTTC.

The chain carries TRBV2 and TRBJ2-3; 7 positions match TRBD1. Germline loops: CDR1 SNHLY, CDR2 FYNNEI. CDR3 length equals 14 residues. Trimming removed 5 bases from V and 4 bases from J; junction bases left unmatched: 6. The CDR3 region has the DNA TGTGCCAGCAGTTTAGGGGGCAGCGCAGATACGCAGTATTTT. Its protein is CASSLGGSADTQYF.

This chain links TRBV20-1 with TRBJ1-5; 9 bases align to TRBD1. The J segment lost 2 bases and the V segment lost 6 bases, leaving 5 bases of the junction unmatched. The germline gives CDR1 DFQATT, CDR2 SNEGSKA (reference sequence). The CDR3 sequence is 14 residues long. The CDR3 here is CSAHRGLGNQPQHF. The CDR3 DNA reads TGCAGTGCCCACAGGGGGCTAGGCAATCAGCCCCAGCATTTT.

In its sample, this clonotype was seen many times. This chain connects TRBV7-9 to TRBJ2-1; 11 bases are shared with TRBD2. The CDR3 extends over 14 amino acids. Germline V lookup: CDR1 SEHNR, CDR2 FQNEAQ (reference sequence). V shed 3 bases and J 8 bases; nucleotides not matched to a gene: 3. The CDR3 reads CASSFSGGGYEQFF. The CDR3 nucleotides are TGTGCCAGCAGCTTTAGCGGGGGGGGATATGAGCAGTTCTTC.

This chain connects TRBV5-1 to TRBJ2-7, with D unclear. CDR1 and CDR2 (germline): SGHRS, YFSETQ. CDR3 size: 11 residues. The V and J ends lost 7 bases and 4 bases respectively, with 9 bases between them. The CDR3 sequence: CASLHAYEQYF. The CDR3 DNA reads TGCGCCAGCCTCCATGCTTACGAGCAGTACTTC.

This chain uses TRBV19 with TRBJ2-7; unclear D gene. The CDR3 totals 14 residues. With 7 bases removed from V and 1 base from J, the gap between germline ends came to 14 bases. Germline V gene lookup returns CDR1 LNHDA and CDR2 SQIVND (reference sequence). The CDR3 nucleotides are TGTGCCAGTAAACTGGATCCGCCGTCCTACGAGCAGTACTTC. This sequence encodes CASKLDPPSYEQYF. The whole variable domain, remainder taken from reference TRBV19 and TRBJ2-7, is DGGITQSPKYLFRKEGQNVTLSCEQNLNHDAMYWYRQDPGQGLRLIYYSQIVNDFQKGDIAEGYSVSREKKESFPLTVTSAQKNPTAFYLCASKLDPPSYEQYFGPGTRLTVT.

The CDR3 is CASSTGTGALIDTQYF. CDR3 nucleotide sequence: TGTGCCAGCAGCACCGGTACGGGTGCCCTTATAGATACGCAGTATTTT. V and J are TRBV7-3 and TRBJ2-3; D not certain. Germline V lookup: CDR1 SGHTA, CDR2 FQGTGA. The CDR3 is made up of 16 amino acids. The V end was cut by 5 bases, the J end by 5 bases, with 20 bases between.

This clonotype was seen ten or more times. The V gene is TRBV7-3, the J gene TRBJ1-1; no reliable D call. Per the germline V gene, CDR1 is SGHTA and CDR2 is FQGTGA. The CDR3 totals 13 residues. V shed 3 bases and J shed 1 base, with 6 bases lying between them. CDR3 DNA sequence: TGTGCCAGCAGCTTGGCGGAGAACACTGAAGCTTTCTTT. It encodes CASSLAENTEAFF.

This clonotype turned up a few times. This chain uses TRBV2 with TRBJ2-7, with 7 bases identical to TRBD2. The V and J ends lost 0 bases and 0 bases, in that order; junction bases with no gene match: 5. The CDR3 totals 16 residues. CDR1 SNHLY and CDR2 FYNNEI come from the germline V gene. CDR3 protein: CASSEAVSGLSYEQYF. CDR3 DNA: TGTGCCAGCAGTGAAGCTGTTAGCGGGCTCTCCTACGAGCAGTACTTC.

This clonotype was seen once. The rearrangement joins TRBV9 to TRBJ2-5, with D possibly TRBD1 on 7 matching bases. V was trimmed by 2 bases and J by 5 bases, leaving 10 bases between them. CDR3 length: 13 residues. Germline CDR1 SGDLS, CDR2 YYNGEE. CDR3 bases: TGTGCCAGCAGCGTTGCGGGACAGGAGACCCAGTACTTC. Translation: CASSVAGQETQYF.

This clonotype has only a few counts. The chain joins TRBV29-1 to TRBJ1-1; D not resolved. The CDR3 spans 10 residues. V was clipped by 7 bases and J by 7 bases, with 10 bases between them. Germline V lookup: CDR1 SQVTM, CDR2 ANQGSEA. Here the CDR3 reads CSARVGEAFF. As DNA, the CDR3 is TGCAGCGCCCGAGTCGGTGAAGCTTTCTTT.

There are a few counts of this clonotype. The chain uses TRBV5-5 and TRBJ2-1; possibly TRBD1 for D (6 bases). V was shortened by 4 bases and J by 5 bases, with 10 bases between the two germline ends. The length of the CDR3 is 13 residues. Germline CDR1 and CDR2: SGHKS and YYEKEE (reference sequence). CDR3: CASSRGHHNEQFF. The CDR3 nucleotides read TGTGCCAGCAGCCGGGGACACCACAATGAGCAGTTCTTC.

The CDR3 nucleotides are TGCAGTGCTAGAGAGGCCAGGACGACCAACGGCTACACCTTC. As protein: CSAREARTTNGYTF. The chain employs TRBV20-1 and TRBJ1-2; no clear D gene. Germline loops: CDR1 DFQATT, CDR2 SNEGSKA (reference sequence). V shed 0 bases and J shed 8 bases, with 16 bases lying between them. The CDR3 sequence is 14 residues long.

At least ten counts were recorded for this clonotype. The CDR3 loop reads CASSQITGSYEQYF. DNA of the CDR3: TGTGCCAGCAGCCAAATCACAGGCTCCTACGAGCAGTACTTC. The genes are TRBV3-1 and TRBJ2-7, with D tentatively TRBD1 (5 bases). Trimming shortened V by 2 bases and J by 0 bases, and 8 bases separated the two germline ends. The germline gives CDR1 LGHDT, CDR2 YNNKEL (reference sequence). The CDR3 sequence is 14 residues long.

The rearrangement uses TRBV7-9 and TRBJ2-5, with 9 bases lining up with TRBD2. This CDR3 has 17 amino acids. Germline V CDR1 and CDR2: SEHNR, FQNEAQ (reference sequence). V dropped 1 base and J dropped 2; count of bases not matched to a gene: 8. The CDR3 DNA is TGTGCCAGCAGCTTAGGTCATCGACTAGCGGTGCAAGAGACCCAGTACTTC. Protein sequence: CASSLGHRLAVQETQYF.

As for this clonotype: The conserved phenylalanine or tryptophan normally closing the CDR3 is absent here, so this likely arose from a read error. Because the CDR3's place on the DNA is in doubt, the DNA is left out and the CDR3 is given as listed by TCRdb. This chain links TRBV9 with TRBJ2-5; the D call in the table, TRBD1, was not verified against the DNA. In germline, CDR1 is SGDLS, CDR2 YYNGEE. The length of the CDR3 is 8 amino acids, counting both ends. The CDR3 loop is CASSADGG.

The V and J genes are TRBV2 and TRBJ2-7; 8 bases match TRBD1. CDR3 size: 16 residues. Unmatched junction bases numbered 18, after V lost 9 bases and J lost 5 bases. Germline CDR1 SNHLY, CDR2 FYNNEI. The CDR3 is CASREGTGRPGDEQYF. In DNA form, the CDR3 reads TGTGCCAGTCGCGAAGGGACAGGCCGACCTGGCGACGAGCAGTACTTC.

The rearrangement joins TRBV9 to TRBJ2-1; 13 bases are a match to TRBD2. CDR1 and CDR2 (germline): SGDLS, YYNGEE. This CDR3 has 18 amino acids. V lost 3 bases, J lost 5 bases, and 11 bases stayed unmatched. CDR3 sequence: CASSAPLAGGPSHNEQFF. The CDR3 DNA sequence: TGTGCCAGCAGCGCCCCACTAGCGGGGGGGCCGAGCCACAATGAGCAGTTCTTC.

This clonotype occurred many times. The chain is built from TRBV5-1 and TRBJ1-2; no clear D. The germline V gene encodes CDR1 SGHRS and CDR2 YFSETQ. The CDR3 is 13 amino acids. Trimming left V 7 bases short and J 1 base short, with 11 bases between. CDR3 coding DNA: TGCGCCAGCTCTCCAACCTTTAACTATGGCTACACCTTC. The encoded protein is CASSPTFNYGYTF.

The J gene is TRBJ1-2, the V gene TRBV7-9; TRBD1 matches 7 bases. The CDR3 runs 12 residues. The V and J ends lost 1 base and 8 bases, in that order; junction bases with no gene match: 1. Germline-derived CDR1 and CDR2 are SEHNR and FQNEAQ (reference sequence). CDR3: CASSLEGQGYTF. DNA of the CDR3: TGTGCCAGCAGCTTAGAGGGACAGGGCTACACCTTC.